This TCR beta chain was sequenced in a study of cytomegalovirus exposure and HLA in healthy donors. PCR used 60 Vbeta primers and 13 Jbeta primers. Measured with immunoSEQ multiplex PCR; TCRdb has only the in-frame clones, and not every one. This table has about 160,000 clones, 82% appearing once. This TCR derives from a girl aged 10 to 17 in good health and CMV-seropositive. Specimen: PBMCs.

The CDR3 nucleotides read TGTGCCTGGAGAACAGGGGGCATTAGCTATGGCTACACCTTC. This translates into CAWRTGGISYGYTF. The chain has TRBV30 and TRBJ1-2; 9 positions match TRBD1. The CDR3 is made up of 14 amino acids. The V gene's germline CDR1 is GTSNPN and CDR2 SVGIG (reference sequence). The V and J ends lost 3 bases and 4 bases, in that order; junction bases with no gene match: 6.